This paragraph covers one T cell receptor (beta chain) sequence. TCRdb re-called the RT-PCR reads through MiXCR, storing one row per CDR3 protein. This table has tens of thousands of distinct CDR3 sequences, roughly 52% appearing once. The sample comes from a study of patients and donors after allogeneic stem cell transplantation. Germline V CDR1 and CDR2: LGHNA, YSLEER. Trimming took 3 bases from V and 4 from J, leaving 7 bases between them. CDR3 length equals 13 residues. Sequenced: blood, either unsorted or a sorted T cell fraction (not recorded which). This TCR came from a human donor who was either an allogeneic HSCT recipient or a stem cell or donor lymphocyte infusion donor (not recorded which). It is not recorded whose cells these are; they may come from a transplant donor. The chain links TRBV4-3 to TRBJ1-5; TRBD1 might be the D (5 bases). The CDR3 DNA follows: TGCGCCAGCAGCCAGGGACGTAATCAGCCCCAGCATTTT. Its translation is CASSQGRNQPQHF.